This entry lists 27 T cell receptor beta chains sequenced from one sample in a study of beta chain features in type 1 diabetes. Regarding the study as a whole: Moderate but significant shortening of TCRB CDR3s was recorded in all four CD4+ subsets from Type 1 diabetes patients.

Their recognized antigens are unknown. Of the isolated RNA, all was reverse transcribed, and so the sequenced material was expressed TCRB transcripts. Measured with immunoSEQ multiplex PCR; TCRdb has only the in-frame clones, and not every one. The sample records roughly 130,000 clones, roughly 17% being singletons. The sample comprised central memory CD4+ T cells from blood. All receptors come from a man between 25 and 39 years old with type 1 diabetes.

This chain joins TRBV7-2 and TRBJ2-1; D is undetermined. The CDR3 extends over 15 amino acids. V was clipped by 1 base and J by 0 bases, with 7 bases between them. Germline V gene data show CDR1 as SGHTA and CDR2 as FQGNSA. DNA for the CDR3: TGTGCCAGCAGCTTAGATGGTAGCTCCTACAATGAGCAGTTCTTC. It specifies CASSLDGSSYNEQFF.

Here the CDR3 reads CASSPGSHEKLFF. The CDR3 bases are TGTGCCAGCTCACCGGGGAGCCATGAAAAACTGTTTTTT. This chain joins TRBV18 and TRBJ1-4; unclear D gene. Germline V gene data show CDR1 as KGHSH and CDR2 as LQKENI. CDR3 size: 13 residues. V lost 3 bases and J lost 6, with 8 bases in between. The full variable domain, completed using reference TRBV18 and TRBJ1-4, is NAGVMQNPRHLVRRRGQEARLRCSPMKGHSHVYWYRQLPEEGLKFMVYLQKENIIDESGMPKERFSAEFPKEGPSILRIQQVVRGDSAAYFCASSPGSHEKLFFGSGTQLSVL.

As DNA, the CDR3 is TGTGCCAGCAGTTTGCAGGGACCGAGGCTGGCCACTGAAGCTTTCTTT. This translates into CASSLQGPRLATEAFF. V usage is TRBV27 and J usage is TRBJ1-1, with D possibly being TRBD1 (5 bases). Germline V gene sequence: CDR1 MNHEY, CDR2 SMNVEV (reference sequence). Deletions cut 3 bases from V and 4 bases from J, with 18 bases between. The CDR3 consists of 16 residues.

This clone has at least ten counts. DNA of the CDR3: TGTGCCAGCAGCTTAGCGGGGGCGCGGGACTCCTCCTACGAGCAGTACTTC. Its protein product is CASSLAGARDSSYEQYF. The rearrangement links TRBV13 to TRBJ2-7, with D possibly called TRBD1 or TRBD2 (6 bases each). CDR3 length: 17 amino acids. Trimming took off 1 base at V and 0 bases at J, with 16 bases between the two ends. CDR1 is PRHDT and CDR2 is FYEKMQ in the germline V gene (reference sequence).

The chain recombines TRBV30 with TRBJ2-3; no definite D call. From germline, CDR1 is GTSNPN and CDR2 SVGIG (reference sequence). This CDR3 has 13 amino acids. V lost 7 bases and J lost 2, with 13 bases in between. CDR3 in amino acids: CASRSGPTDTQYF. The CDR3 coding sequence is TGTGCCTCCCGGTCCGGGCCCACAGATACGCAGTATTTT.

On this clone itself: A single base separates this from a much larger clone, so it may be a read error. This chain links TRBV11-3 with TRBJ2-1; no reliable D call. V was pared by 1 base and J by 5 bases, with 6 bases between. Germline V gene sequence: CDR1 SGHNT, CDR2 YENEEA. The CDR3 is 13 amino acids. Written as DNA, the CDR3 is TGTGCCAGCAGCTTAGGCCGGAACAATGAGCAGTTCTTC. Amino acid sequence: CASSLGRNNEQFF.

Concerning this clone itself: It may be a read error: a sequence one base away is much more abundant. The sample carries other DNA sequences with the same CDR3. The CDR3 region is CASSFLRDTQYF. The CDR3 DNA reads as TGTGCCAGCAGCTTCCTCAGAGATACGCAGTATTTT. The genes are TRBV7-3 and TRBJ2-3; D gene unclear. This CDR3 region has 12 residues. Trimming took 3 bases from V and 5 from J, leaving 6 bases between them. CDR1 and CDR2 from the germline V gene are SGHTA and FQGTGA.

V gene TRBV7-9 combines with J gene TRBJ1-4; D is uncertain. The V and J ends lost 3 bases and 0 bases respectively, with 5 bases between them. The germline V gene has CDR1 SEHNR and CDR2 FQNEAQ (reference sequence). The CDR3 runs 14 residues. Written as DNA, the CDR3 is TGTGCCAGCAGCTTTTGGACAACTAATGAAAAACTGTTTTTT. Translating gives CASSFWTTNEKLFF.

This clone has only a few counts. This sequence joins TRBV5-6 and TRBJ2-5; possibly TRBD1 for D (6 bases). The J call may be incorrect, as the DNA end agrees better with TRBJ2-7. The CDR3 length is 16 residues. Germline CDR1 SGHDT, CDR2 YYEEEE. CDR3 coding DNA: TGTGCCAGCAGCTTGAGGGTGGACAGTAGATCCTACGAGCAGTACTTC. This translates into CASSLRVDSRSYEQYF.

The chain couples TRBV9 to TRBJ2-5; D remains ambiguous. This CDR3 comprises 14 residues. Germline values: CDR1 SGDLS, CDR2 YYNGEE. V gave up 0 bases and J gave up 5 bases, with 11 bases separating them. In DNA, the CDR3 is TGTGCCAGCAGCGTAGGAGTAGGGAAGGAGACCCAGTACTTC. Residues: CASSVGVGKETQYF.

V gene TRBV5-1 combines with J gene TRBJ2-5, with D uncertain. Germline V gene sequence: CDR1 SGHRS, CDR2 YFSETQ. With 2 bases removed from V and 2 bases from J, the gap between germline ends came to 10 bases. The CDR3 has 14 amino acids. The CDR3 nucleotides read TGCGCCAGCAGCTTAAATGCAGGTCAAGAGACCCAGTACTTC. Translated, it gives CASSLNAGQETQYF.

In its sample, this clone was seen a few times. V usage is TRBV7-6 and J usage is TRBJ2-5; D is uncertain. CDR3 length equals 12 residues. CDR1 and CDR2 (germline): SGHVS, FNYEAQ. V lost 5 bases and J lost 5, with 9 bases in between. CDR3 loop: CASSPTAETQYF. CDR3 DNA: TGTGCCAGCAGCCCAACCGCGGAGACCCAGTACTTC.

In its sample, this clone was seen a few times. The V and J genes are TRBV18 and TRBJ2-2, with D perhaps TRBD1 (5 bases). The CDR3 sequence is 15 residues long. V gave up 3 bases and J gave up 0 bases, with 8 bases separating them. Germline V CDR1 and CDR2: KGHSH, LQKENI. The CDR3 sequence: CASSPSQANTGELFF. The CDR3 coding sequence is TGTGCCAGCTCACCTTCACAGGCGAACACCGGGGAGCTGTTTTTT.

V usage is TRBV7-8 and J usage is TRBJ2-1; D is perhaps TRBD2 (5 bases). The CDR3 runs to 13 residues. The germline gives CDR1 SGHVS, CDR2 FQNEAQ. The V end lost 5 bases, the J end lost 1 base, and 6 bases lay between the germline ends. The CDR3 region has the DNA TGTGCCAGCAGCGAGCGGTCCTACAATGAGCAGTTCTTC. Translating it yields CASSERSYNEQFF.

This clone was detected only a few times. The rearrangement joins TRBV28 to TRBJ2-3, with TRBD1 matching over 7 bases. The V gene's germline CDR1 is MDHEN and CDR2 SYDVKM. The CDR3 runs 16 residues. V gave up 8 bases and J gave up 2 bases; unmatched junction bases: 13. Here the CDR3 reads CASRERQGLPTDTQYF. The CDR3 bases are TGTGCCAGCCGGGAAAGACAGGGCTTGCCCACAGATACGCAGTATTTT.

In regard to this clone: Distinct nucleotide sequences in the sample also encode this CDR3. The genes are TRBV18 and TRBJ2-5; no clear D. The CDR3 runs 11 residues. Germline-derived CDR1 and CDR2 are KGHSH and LQKENI. V was shortened by 3 bases and J by 4 bases, with 3 bases between the two germline ends. The CDR3 protein is CASSPGETQYF. CDR3 sequence (DNA): TGTGCCAGCTCACCGGGAGAGACCCAGTACTTC.

For this clone: Other DNA sequences in the same sample also yield this CDR3. This chain joins TRBV20-1 and TRBJ2-5; 7 nucleotides line up with TRBD1. Germline V gives CDR1 DFQATT, CDR2 SNEGSKA (reference sequence). The length of the CDR3 is 11 residues. V lost 3 bases, J lost 5 bases, and 0 bases stayed unmatched. This chain's CDR3 is CSARDRETQYF. CDR3 nucleotide sequence: TGCAGTGCTAGGGACAGGGAGACCCAGTACTTC.

The V and J genes are TRBV5-4 and TRBJ2-3; perhaps TRBD2 as D (6 bases). There are 14 residues in the CDR3. The V end lost 2 bases, the J end lost 1 base, and 8 bases lay between the germline ends. The germline CDR1 and CDR2 sequences are SGHNT and YYREEE (reference sequence). The CDR3 coding sequence is TGTGCCAGCAGCTTTGGGACTCGCACAGATACGCAGTATTTT. Amino acid sequence: CASSFGTRTDTQYF. The complete variable domain, with remaining parts taken from reference TRBV5-4 and TRBJ2-3, reads ETGVTQSPTHLIKTRGQQVTLRCSSQSGHNTVSWYQQALGQGPQFIFQYYREEENGRGNFPPRFSGLQFPNYSSELNVNALELDDSALYLCASSFGTRTDTQYFGPGTRLTVL.

This clone appeared a few times. This chain joins TRBV4-3 and TRBJ2-4; TRBD1 or TRBD2 may be the D gene (6 bases each). The V end lost 4 bases, the J end lost 0 bases, and 22 bases lay between the germline ends. Germline V CDR1 and CDR2: LGHNA, YSLEER. The CDR3 totals 19 residues. This chain's CDR3 is CASSPRLMNREEAKNIQYF. CDR3 nucleotides: TGCGCCAGCAGCCCGAGATTGATGAACAGGGAGGAAGCCAAAAACATTCAGTACTTC.

This clone was observed many times. The chain has TRBV14 and TRBJ1-1; D not certain. The CDR3 extends over 13 amino acids. Germline values: CDR1 SGHDN, CDR2 FVKESK. Trimming pared 4 bases from V and 2 bases from J, leaving 8 bases between. CDR3 region: CASSPQINTEAFF. CDR3 in DNA: TGTGCCAGCAGCCCCCAGATAAACACTGAAGCTTTCTTT.

This clone has a handful of counts. The rearrangement links TRBV6-6 to TRBJ2-3; weak D call: TRBD2 (5 bases). Trimming removed 7 bases from V and 6 bases from J, with 20 bases in between. Germline V gene sequence: CDR1 MNHNY, CDR2 SVGAGI (reference sequence). The CDR3 has 15 residues. The CDR3 DNA reads TGTGCCAGCACCCCAAACCCCGGGGTTACCGATACGCAGTATTTT. It specifies CASTPNPGVTDTQYF.

Here the CDR3 reads CASSLASGSDTQYF. CDR3 DNA sequence: TGCGCCAGCAGCTTGGCGTCGGGGTCAGATACGCAGTATTTT. The rearrangement joins TRBV5-1 to TRBJ2-3, with a possible D match to TRBD2 (5 bases). The length of the CDR3 is 14 residues. V shed 0 bases and J shed 4 bases, with 9 bases lying between them. Germline-derived CDR1 and CDR2 are SGHRS and YFSETQ.

The rearrangement links TRBV7-3 to TRBJ2-1; D not certain. Looked up from germline, CDR1 is SGHTA and CDR2 is FQGTGA. CDR3 length: 15 amino acids. V was clipped by 2 bases and J by 0 bases, with 8 bases between them. This CDR3 reads CASSLEVSSYNEQFF. Written as DNA, the CDR3 is TGTGCCAGCAGCTTAGAAGTAAGCTCCTACAATGAGCAGTTCTTC.

This clone was found a few times. The chain links TRBV5-6 to TRBJ1-1, with D possibly matching TRBD1 (5 bases). Trimming stripped 2 bases from V and 0 bases from J, with 14 bases between. This CDR3 has 16 amino acids. Germline V gene sequence: CDR1 SGHDT, CDR2 YYEEEE. CDR3: CASSFGGPLMNTEAFF. The CDR3 nucleotides are TGTGCCAGCAGCTTCGGGGGACCTCTCATGAACACTGAAGCTTTCTTT.

This chain uses TRBV14 with TRBJ2-5, with TRBD1 identical over 7 bases. The germline V gene has CDR1 SGHDN and CDR2 FVKESK. With 4 bases clipped from V and 5 bases from J, the junction kept 7 bases outside the gene matches. The CDR3 contains 14 residues. CDR3 nucleotide sequence: TGTGCCAGCAGCCCCCGACAGGGAGTGGAGACCCAGTACTTC. Its translation is CASSPRQGVETQYF. The variable domain in full, completed from reference TRBV14 and TRBJ2-5, reads EAGVTQFPSHSVIEKGQTVTLRCDPISGHDNLYWYRRVMGKEIKFLLHFVKESKQDESGMPNNRFLAERTGGTYSTLKVQPAELEDSGVYFCASSPRQGVETQYFGPGTRLLVL.

This clone was detected a few times. The sample holds other DNA sequences that translate to the same CDR3. The chain links TRBV11-2 to TRBJ2-2, with D perhaps given as TRBD1 or TRBD2 (5 bases each). The CDR3 spans 14 residues. Germline CDR1 is SGHAT and CDR2 is FQNNGV. With 4 bases removed from V and 5 bases from J, the gap between germline ends came to 11 bases. In DNA form, the CDR3 reads TGTGCCAGCAGCTCCAGGGACGGAACCGGGGAGCTGTTTTTT. It codes for CASSSRDGTGELFF.

The chain couples TRBV4-1 to TRBJ2-1; 7 nucleotides agree with TRBD2. This CDR3 contains 16 residues. CDR1 and CDR2 (germline): MGHRA, YSYEKL. V lost 0 bases, J lost 2 bases, and 4 bases stayed unmatched. The CDR3 here is CASSQEVAGTYNEQFF. For the CDR3, the DNA is TGCGCCAGCAGCCAAGAGGTAGCGGGCACCTACAATGAGCAGTTCTTC.